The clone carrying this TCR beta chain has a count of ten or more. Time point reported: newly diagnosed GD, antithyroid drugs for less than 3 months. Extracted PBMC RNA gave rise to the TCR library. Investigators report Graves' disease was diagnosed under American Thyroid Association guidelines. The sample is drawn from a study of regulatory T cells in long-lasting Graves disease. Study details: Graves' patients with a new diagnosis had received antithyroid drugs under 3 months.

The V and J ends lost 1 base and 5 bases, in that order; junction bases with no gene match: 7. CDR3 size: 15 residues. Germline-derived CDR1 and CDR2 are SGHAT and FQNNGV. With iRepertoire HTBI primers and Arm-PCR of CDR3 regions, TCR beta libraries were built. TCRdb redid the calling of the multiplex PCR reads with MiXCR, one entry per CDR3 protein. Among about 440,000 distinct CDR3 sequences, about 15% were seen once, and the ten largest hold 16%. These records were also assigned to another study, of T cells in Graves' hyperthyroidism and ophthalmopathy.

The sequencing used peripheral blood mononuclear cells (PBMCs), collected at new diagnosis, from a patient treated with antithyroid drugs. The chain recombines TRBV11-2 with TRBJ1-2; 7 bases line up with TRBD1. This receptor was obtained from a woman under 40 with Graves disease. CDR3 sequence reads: CASSLGGTDHYGYTF. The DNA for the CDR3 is TGTGCCAGCAGCTTAGGGGGGACAGACCATTATGGCTACACCTTC.